This T cell receptor beta chain was sequenced during a study of CD8+ T cells in alopecia areata. Study-level findings and limits: Many expanded lesional clones persisted in scalp and blood during tofacitinib treatment.

cDNA prepared by RNA extraction and subsequent reverse transcription served as the template for sequencing. Only in-frame clones appear in the TCRdb table, and some are missing; sequencing was by immunoSEQ multiplex PCR. The sample lists 95,000 to 120,000 clones, roughly three fifths occurring once. Treatment reported: oral pan-JAK inhibitor, 5-10 mg twice daily. Comments on this clone: The antigen is unknown.

The TCR originated in a human donor with alopecia areata. Here the sequenced sample was CD4+ T cells sorted from blood, taken at week 24, from a patient treated with tofacitinib.

CDR3 nucleotides: TGCGCCAGCAGAACGGGGGCACGGGAGACCCAGTACTTC. Translating it yields CASRTGARETQYF. The chain is built from TRBV5-1 and TRBJ2-5; D tentatively reads TRBD1 or TRBD2 (6 bases each). V lost 5 bases to trimming and J lost 5 bases, with 13 bases between them. The CDR3 has 13 residues. Germline CDR1 is SGHRS and CDR2 is YFSETQ. The variable domain in full, with the rest retrieved from reference TRBV5-1 and TRBJ2-5, is KAGVTQTPRYLIKTRGQQVTLSCSPISGHRSVSWYQQTPGQGLQFLFEYFSETQRNKGNFPGRFSGRQFSNSRSEMNVSTLELGDSALYLCASRTGARETQYFGPGTRLLVL.